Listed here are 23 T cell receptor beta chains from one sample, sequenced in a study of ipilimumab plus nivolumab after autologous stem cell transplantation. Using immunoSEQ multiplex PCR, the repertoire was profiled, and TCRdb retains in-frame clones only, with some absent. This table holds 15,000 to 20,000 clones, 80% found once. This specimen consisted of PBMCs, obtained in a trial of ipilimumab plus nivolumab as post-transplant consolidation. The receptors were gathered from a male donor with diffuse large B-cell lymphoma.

The CDR3: CASSGSSSGIGEQYF. As DNA, the CDR3 is TGTGCCAGCAGTGGGTCGTCTAGCGGCATAGGTGAGCAGTACTTC. The rearrangement uses TRBV6-1 and TRBJ2-7; 7 nucleotides align to TRBD2. Germline lookup yields CDR1 MNHNS and CDR2 SASEGT. The CDR3 runs to 15 residues. Trimming at V came to 4 bases and at J to 7 bases, leaving 13 bases not matched to a gene.

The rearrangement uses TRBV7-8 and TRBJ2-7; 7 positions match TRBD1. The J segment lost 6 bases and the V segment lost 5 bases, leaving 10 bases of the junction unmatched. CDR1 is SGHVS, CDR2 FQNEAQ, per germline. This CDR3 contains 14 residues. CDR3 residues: CASSPSRTGSEQYF. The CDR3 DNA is TGTGCCAGCAGCCCCTCCCGGACAGGCTCCGAGCAGTACTTC.

CDR3 sequence: CARSSPGDSQRSSYNEQFF. CDR3 in DNA: TGTGCCAGAAGCTCTCCAGGGGATTCTCAACGGAGCTCCTACAATGAGCAGTTCTTC. The rearrangement links TRBV5-3 to TRBJ2-1; TRBD1 is a possible D gene (6 bases). TRBV5-3 is an ORF for which the function is uncertain. V gave up 3 bases and J gave up 0 bases, with 22 bases separating them. This CDR3 has 19 amino acids.

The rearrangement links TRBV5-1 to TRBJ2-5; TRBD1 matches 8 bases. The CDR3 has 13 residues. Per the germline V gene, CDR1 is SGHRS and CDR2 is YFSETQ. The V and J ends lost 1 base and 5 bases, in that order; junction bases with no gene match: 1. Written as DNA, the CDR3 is TGCGCCAGCAGCTTGCGGGACAGGGAGACCCAGTACTTC. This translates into CASSLRDRETQYF.

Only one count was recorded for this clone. The CDR3 loop is CASSLDRGRGYF. The CDR3 nucleotides are TGTGCCAGCAGCTTAGACAGGGGCCGGGGGTACTTC. This chain uses TRBV7-2 with TRBJ2-7; 7 nucleotides match TRBD1. CDR3 length equals 12 residues. V shed 1 base, J shed 12 bases, and the junction held 6 bases outside the gene matches. Germline loops: CDR1 SGHTA, CDR2 FQGNSA. The variable domain in full, with the rest retrieved from reference TRBV7-2 and TRBJ2-7, is GAGVSQSPSNKVTEKGKDVELRCDPISGHTALYWYRQSLGQGLEFLIYFQGNSAPDKSGLPSDRFSAERTGGSVSTLTIQRTQQEDSAVYLCASSLDRGRGYFGPGTRLTVT.

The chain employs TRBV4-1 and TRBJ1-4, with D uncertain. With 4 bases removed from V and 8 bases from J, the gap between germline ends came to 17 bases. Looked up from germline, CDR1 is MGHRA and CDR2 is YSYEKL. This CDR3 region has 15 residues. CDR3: CASSPFLRVSEKLFF. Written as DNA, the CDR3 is TGCGCCAGCAGCCCTTTTCTTAGGGTAAGCGAAAAACTGTTTTTT.

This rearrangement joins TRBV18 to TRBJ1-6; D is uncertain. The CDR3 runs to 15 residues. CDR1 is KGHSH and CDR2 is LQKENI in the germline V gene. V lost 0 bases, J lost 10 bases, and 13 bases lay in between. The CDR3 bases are TGTGCCAGCTCACCACCCTGGGGTTACGGATCACCCCTCCACTTT. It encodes CASSPPWGYGSPLHF.

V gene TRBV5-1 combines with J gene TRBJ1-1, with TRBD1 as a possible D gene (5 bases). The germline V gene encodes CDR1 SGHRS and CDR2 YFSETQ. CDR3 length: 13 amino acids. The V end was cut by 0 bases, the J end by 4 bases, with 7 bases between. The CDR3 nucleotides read TGCGCCAGCAGCTTGGTTAGGGGCACTGAAGCTTTCTTT. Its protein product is CASSLVRGTEAFF. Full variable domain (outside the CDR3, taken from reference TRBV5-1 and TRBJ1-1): KAGVTQTPRYLIKTRGQQVTLSCSPISGHRSVSWYQQTPGQGLQFLFEYFSETQRNKGNFPGRFSGRQFSNSRSEMNVSTLELGDSALYLCASSLVRGTEAFFGQGTRLTVV.

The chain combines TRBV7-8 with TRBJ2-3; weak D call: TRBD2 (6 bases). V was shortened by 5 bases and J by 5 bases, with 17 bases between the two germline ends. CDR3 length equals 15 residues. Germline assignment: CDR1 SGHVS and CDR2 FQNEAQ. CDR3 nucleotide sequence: TGTGCCAGCAGCCCCGGGACTGCCCGGGGAGATACGCAGTATTTT. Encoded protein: CASSPGTARGDTQYF.

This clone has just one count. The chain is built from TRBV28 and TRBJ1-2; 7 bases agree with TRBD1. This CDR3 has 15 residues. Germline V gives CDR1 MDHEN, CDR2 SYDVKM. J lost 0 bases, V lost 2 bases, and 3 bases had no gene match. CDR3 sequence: CASSLGRGSNYGYTF. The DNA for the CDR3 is TGTGCCAGCAGTTTAGGCAGGGGGTCTAACTATGGCTACACCTTC.

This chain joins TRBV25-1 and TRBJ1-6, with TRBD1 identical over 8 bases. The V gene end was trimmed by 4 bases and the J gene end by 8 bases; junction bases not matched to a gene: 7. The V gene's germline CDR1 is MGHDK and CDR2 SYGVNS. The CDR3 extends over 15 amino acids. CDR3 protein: CASSANGQGYSPLHF. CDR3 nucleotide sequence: TGTGCCAGCAGTGCGAATGGACAGGGTTATTCACCCCTCCACTTT.

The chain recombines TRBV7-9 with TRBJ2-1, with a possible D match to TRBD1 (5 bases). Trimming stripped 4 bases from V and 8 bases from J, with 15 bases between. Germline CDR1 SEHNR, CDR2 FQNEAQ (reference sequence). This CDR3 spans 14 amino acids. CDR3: CASSSWGALDEQFF. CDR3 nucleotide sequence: TGTGCCAGCAGCTCGTGGGGCGCTTTGGATGAGCAGTTCTTC.

The CDR3 here is CASSPDRYSGNTIYF. CDR3 bases: TGTGCCAGCAGCCCTGACAGGTACTCTGGAAACACCATATATTTT. The V and J genes are TRBV6-5 and TRBJ1-3; D may be TRBD1 (6 bases). The CDR3 totals 15 residues. Germline V lookup: CDR1 MNHEY, CDR2 SVGAGI. The V and J ends lost 6 bases and 0 bases respectively, with 12 bases between them.

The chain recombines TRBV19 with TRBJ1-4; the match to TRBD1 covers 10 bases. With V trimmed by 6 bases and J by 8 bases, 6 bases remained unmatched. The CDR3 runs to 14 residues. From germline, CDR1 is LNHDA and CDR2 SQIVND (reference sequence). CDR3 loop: CASRRQGAREKLFF. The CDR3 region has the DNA TGTGCCAGTAGACGACAGGGGGCAAGGGAAAAACTGTTTTTT.

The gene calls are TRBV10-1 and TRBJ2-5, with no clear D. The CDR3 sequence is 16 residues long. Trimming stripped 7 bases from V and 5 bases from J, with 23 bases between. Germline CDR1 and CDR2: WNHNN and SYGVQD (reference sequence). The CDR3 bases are TGCGCCAGCACCCGAGACTTATCCCCTGGCAGGGAGACCCAGTACTTC. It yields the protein CASTRDLSPGRETQYF.

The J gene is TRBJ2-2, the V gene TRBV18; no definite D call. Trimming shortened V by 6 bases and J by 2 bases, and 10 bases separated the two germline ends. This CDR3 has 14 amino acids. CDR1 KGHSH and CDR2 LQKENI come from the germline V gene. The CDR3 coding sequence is TGTGCCAGCTCGTCTGGACCTAACACCGGGGAGCTGTTTTTT. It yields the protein CASSSGPNTGELFF.

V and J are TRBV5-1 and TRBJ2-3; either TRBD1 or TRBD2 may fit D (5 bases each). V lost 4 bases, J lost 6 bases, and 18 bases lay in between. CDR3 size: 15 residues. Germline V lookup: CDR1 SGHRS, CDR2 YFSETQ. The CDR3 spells CASSRGRGDEDTQYF. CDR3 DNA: TGCGCCAGCAGCAGGGGCAGAGGGGATGAGGATACGCAGTATTTT. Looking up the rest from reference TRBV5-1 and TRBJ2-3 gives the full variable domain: KAGVTQTPRYLIKTRGQQVTLSCSPISGHRSVSWYQQTPGQGLQFLFEYFSETQRNKGNFPGRFSGRQFSNSRSEMNVSTLELGDSALYLCASSRGRGDEDTQYFGPGTRLTVL.

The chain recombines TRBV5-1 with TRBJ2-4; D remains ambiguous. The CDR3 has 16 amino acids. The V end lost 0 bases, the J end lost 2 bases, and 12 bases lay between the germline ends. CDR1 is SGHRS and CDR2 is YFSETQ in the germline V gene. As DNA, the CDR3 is TGCGCCAGCAGCTTGGCCGTCATCGGATCCAAAAACATTCAGTACTTC. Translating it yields CASSLAVIGSKNIQYF.

The CDR3 nucleotides read TGTGCCAGCATATCAGGAGGGCTCTACGAGCAGTACTTC. Its protein is CASISGGLYEQYF. The V call is TRBV6-6, the J call TRBJ2-7; perhaps TRBD2 as D (6 bases). Germline CDR1 and CDR2: MNHNY and SVGAGI (reference sequence). The CDR3 is 13 amino acids. The ends were cut back, 7 bases at V and 3 bases at J, with 13 bases in the middle.

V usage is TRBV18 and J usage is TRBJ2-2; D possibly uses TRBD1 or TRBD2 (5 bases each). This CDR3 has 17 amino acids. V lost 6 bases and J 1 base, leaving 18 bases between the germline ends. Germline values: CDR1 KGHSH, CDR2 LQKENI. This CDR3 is CASSQGSGRWNTGELFF. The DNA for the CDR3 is TGTGCCAGCTCTCAGGGATCGGGACGCTGGAACACCGGGGAGCTGTTTTTT. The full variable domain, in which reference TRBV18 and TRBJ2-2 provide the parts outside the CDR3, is NAGVMQNPRHLVRRRGQEARLRCSPMKGHSHVYWYRQLPEEGLKFMVYLQKENIIDESGMPKERFSAEFPKEGPSILRIQQVVRGDSAAYFCASSQGSGRWNTGELFFGEGSRLTVL.

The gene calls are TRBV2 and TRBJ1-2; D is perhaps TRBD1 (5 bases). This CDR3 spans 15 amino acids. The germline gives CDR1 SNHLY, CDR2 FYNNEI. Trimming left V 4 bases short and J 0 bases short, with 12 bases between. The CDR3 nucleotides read TGTGCCAGCAGTGTCCGGGGCGGAGCTAACTATGGCTACACCTTC. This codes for CASSVRGGANYGYTF.

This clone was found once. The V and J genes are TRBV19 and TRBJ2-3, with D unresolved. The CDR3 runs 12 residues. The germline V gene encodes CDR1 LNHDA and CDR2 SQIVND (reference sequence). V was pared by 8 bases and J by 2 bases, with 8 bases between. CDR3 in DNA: TGTGCCAGTGCCCAGCCCACAGATACGCAGTATTTT. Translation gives CASAQPTDTQYF.

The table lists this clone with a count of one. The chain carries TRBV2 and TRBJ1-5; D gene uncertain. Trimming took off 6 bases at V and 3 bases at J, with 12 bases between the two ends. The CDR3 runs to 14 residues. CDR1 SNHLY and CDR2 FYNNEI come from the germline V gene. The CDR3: CASSDGLANQPQHF. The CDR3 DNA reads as TGTGCCAGCAGCGACGGGCTGGCCAATCAGCCCCAGCATTTT. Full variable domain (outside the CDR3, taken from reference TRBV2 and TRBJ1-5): EPEVTQTPSHQVTQMGQEVILRCVPISNHLYFYWYRQILGQKVEFLVSFYNNEISEKSEIFDDQFSVERPDGSNFTLKIRSTKLEDSAMYFCASSDGLANQPQHFGDGTRLSIL.